This paragraph reports one TCR beta chain. Its antigen is not identified. The sample holds other DNA sequences that translate to the same CDR3. This sample is part of a study of shared clonotypes between healthy human individuals. Whole-study context: The study enrolled a couple of women and a few men aged 18 to 49. Each donor's CD8 memory used one plate, CD8 naive two, each CD4 subset three.

CDR3 length: 15 residues. The ends were cut back, 3 bases at V and 0 bases at J, with 9 bases in the middle. Germline V gives CDR1 MDHEN, CDR2 SYDVKM. General study results and limits: Among a few donors, roughly 5% of naive CD4 clonotypes were found in common.

The CD4+ fraction was divided into a CD45RA+ naive subset and a CD45RA-negative memory subset. Clones were sequenced by immunoSEQ multiplex PCR, and TCRdb holds only the in-frame ones, with some missing. The repertoire holds 2 million to 2.5 million clones, with 85% to 95% as singletons. Sequencing was performed on naive CD4+ T cells from PBMCs. Regarding subset: CD45RA+ positively selected. This chain links TRBV28 with TRBJ1-5; D might be TRBD1 (5 bases). This TCR was recovered from a man aged 18-30 years in good health. Some clones in this sample may be carry-over from other donors' samples. Here the CDR3 reads CASSLLQGSNQPQHF. CDR3 coding DNA: TGTGCCAGCAGTTTGTTGCAGGGTAGCAATCAGCCCCAGCATTTT. Based on the CDR3 plus reference TRBV28 and TRBJ1-5, the full variable domain is DVKVTQSSRYLVKRTGEKVFLECVQDMDHENMFWYRQDPGLGLRLIYFSYDVKMKEKGDIPEGYSVSREKKERFSLILESASTNQTSMYLCASSLLQGSNQPQHFGDGTRLSIL.